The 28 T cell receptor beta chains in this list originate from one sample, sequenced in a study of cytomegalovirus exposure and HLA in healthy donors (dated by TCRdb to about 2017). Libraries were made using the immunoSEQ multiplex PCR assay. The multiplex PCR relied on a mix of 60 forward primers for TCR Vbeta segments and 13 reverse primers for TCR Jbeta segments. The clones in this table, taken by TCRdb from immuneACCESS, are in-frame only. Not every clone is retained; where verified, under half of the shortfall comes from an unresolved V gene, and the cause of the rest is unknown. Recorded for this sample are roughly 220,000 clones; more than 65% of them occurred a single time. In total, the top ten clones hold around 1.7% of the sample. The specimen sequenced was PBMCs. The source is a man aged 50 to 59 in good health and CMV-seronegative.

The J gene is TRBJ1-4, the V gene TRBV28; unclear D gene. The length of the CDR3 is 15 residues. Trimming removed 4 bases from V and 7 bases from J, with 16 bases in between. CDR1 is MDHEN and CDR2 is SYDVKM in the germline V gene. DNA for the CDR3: TGTGCCAGCAGTTGGGCGTCTAATCGGGGTGAAAAACTGTTTTTT. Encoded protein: CASSWASNRGEKLFF.

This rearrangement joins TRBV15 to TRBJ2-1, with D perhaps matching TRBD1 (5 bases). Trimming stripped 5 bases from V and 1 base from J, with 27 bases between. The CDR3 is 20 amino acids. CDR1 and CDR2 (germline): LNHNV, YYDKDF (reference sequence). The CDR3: CATSPKGAPQRPRSYNEQFF. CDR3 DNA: TGTGCCACCAGCCCAAAAGGGGCTCCGCAACGCCCAAGGTCCTACAATGAGCAGTTCTTC.

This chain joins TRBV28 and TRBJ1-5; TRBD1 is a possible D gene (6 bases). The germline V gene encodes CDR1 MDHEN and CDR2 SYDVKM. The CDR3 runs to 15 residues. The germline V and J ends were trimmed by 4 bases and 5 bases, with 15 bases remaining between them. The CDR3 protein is CASSSGTFFYQPQHF. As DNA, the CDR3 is TGTGCCAGCAGTTCCGGGACATTCTTCTATCAGCCCCAGCATTTT.

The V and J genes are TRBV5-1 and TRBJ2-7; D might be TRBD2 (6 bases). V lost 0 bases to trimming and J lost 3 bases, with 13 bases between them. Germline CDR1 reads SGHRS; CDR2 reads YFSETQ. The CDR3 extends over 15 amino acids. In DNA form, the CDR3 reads TGCGCCAGCAGCTTGGGGTTGCGGGATGACTACGAGCAGTACTTC. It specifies CASSLGLRDDYEQYF.

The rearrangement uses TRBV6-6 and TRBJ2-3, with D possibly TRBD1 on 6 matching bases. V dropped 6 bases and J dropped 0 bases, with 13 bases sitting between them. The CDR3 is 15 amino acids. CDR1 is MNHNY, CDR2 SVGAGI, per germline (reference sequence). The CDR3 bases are TGTGCCAGCAGAGGGGGAAGCAGGAGCACAGATACGCAGTATTTT. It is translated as CASRGGSRSTDTQYF.

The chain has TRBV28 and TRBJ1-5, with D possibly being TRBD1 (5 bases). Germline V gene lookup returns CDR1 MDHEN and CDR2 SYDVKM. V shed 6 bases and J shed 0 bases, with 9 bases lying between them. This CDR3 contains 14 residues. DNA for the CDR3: TGTGCCAGCAGGCCTAGGGGTAGCAATCAGCCCCAGCATTTT. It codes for CASRPRGSNQPQHF.

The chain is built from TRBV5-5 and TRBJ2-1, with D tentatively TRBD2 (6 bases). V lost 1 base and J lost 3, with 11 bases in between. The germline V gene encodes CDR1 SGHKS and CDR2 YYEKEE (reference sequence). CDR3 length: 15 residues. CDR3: CASSLSPGGYNEQFF. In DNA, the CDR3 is TGTGCCAGCAGCTTGTCACCCGGGGGCTACAATGAGCAGTTCTTC.

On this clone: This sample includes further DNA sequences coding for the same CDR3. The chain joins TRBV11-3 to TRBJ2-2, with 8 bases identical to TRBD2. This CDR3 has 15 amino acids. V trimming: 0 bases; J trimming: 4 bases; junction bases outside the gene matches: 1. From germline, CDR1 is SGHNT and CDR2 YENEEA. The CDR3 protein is CASSLDGRATGELFF. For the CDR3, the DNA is TGTGCCAGCAGCTTAGACGGGAGGGCCACCGGGGAGCTGTTTTTT.

DNA for the CDR3: TGTGCCAGCAGCCCGGGACTCATTTTAGGCACCGGGGAGCTGTTTTTT. This encodes CASSPGLILGTGELFF. V and J are TRBV5-4 and TRBJ2-2; a possible D gene is TRBD2 (6 bases). Per germline, CDR1 SGHNT and CDR2 YYREEE (reference sequence). There are 16 residues in the CDR3. With 4 bases removed from V and 4 bases from J, the gap between germline ends came to 17 bases.

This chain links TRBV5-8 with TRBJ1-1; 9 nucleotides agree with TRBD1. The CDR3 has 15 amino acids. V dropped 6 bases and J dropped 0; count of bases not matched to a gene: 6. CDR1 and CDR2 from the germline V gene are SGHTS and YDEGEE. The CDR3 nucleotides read TGTGCCAGCACCCGGGACAGGGTCATGAACACTGAAGCTTTCTTT. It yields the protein CASTRDRVMNTEAFF.

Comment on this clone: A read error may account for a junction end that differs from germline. The CDR3 DNA reads TGTGCCAGCAGTCGGGGACTCGCTTCCTCCGAGCAGTACTTC. The encoded protein is CASSRGLASSEQYF. The chain uses TRBV6-5 and TRBJ2-7; TRBD2 might be the D (6 bases). The germline gives CDR1 MNHEY, CDR2 SVGAGI. CDR3 length equals 14 residues.

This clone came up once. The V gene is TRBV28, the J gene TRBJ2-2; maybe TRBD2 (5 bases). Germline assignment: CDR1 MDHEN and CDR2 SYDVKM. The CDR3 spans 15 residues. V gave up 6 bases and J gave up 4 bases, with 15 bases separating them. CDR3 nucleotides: TGTGCCAGCAGGGTACCGGGAAAACGCACCGGGGAGCTGTTTTTT. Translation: CASRVPGKRTGELFF.

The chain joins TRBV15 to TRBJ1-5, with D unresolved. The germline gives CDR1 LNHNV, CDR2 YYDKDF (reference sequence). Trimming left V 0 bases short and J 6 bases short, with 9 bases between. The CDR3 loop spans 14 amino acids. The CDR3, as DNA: TGTGCCACCAGCAGAGATTCGGTGAGTCAGCCCCAGCATTTT. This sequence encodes CATSRDSVSQPQHF. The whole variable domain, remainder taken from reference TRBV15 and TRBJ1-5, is DAMVIQNPRYQVTQFGKPVTLSCSQTLNHNVMYWYQQKSSQAPKLLFHYYDKDFNNEADTPDNFQSRRPNTSFCFLDIRSPGLGDTAMYLCATSRDSVSQPQHFGDGTRLSIL.

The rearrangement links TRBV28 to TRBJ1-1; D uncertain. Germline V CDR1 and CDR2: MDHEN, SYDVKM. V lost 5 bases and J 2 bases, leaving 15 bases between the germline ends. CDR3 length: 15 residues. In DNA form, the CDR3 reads TGTGCCAGCAGTCAACCAGCCACAGTCAACACTGAAGCTTTCTTT. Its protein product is CASSQPATVNTEAFF.

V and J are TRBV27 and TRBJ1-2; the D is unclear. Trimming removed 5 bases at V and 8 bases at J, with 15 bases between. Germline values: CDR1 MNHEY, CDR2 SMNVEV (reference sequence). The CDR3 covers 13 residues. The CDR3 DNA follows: TGTGCCAGCAGTGGCGGTCGGTACGGAGGCTACACCTTC. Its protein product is CASSGGRYGGYTF.

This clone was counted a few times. The CDR3 is CASSRGAETQYF. Written as DNA, the CDR3 is TGTGCCAGCAGCCGCGGAGCAGAGACCCAGTACTTC. J is TRBJ2-5 and V is TRBV7-6; D ambiguous. Looked up from germline, CDR1 is SGHVS and CDR2 is FNYEAQ. CDR3 length equals 12 residues. Trimming took off 5 bases at V and 4 bases at J, with 8 bases between the two ends. The variable domain in full, completed from reference TRBV7-6 and TRBJ2-5, reads GAGVSQSPRYKVTKRGQDVALRCDPISGHVSLYWYRQALGQGPEFLTYFNYEAQQDKSGLPNDRFSAERPEGSISTLTIQRTEQRDSAMYRCASSRGAETQYFGPGTRLLVL.

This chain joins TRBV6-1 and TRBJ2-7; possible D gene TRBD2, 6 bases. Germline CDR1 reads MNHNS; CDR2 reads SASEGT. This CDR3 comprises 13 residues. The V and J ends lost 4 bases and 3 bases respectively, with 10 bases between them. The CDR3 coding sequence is TGTGCCAGCAGTGGAGGTAGCGGCTACGAGCAGTACTTC. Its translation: CASSGGSGYEQYF.

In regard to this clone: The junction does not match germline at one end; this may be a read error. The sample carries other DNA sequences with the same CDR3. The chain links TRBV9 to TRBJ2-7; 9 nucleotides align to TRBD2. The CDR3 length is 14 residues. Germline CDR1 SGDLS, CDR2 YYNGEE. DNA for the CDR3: TGCGCCAGCAGCGTGTCTAGCGGGATCTACGAGCAGTACTTC. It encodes CASSVSSGIYEQYF.

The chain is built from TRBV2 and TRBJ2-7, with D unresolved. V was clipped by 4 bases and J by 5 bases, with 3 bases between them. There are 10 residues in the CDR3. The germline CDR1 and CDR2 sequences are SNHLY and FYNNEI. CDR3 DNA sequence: TGTGCCAGCAGTGGGCACGAGCAGTACTTC. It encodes CASSGHEQYF.

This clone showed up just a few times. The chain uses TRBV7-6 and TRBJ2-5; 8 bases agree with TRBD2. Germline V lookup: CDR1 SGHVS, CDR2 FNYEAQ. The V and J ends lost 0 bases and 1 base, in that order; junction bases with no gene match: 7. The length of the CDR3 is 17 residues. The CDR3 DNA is TGTGCCAGCAGCTTAGCAGGCCTAGCGGGTTCCCAAGAGACCCAGTACTTC. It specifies CASSLAGLAGSQETQYF.

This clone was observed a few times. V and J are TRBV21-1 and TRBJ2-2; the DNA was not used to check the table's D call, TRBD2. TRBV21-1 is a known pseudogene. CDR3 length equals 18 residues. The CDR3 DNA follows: TGTGCCAGCAGCACCCGGACTAGCGGGTTCGCGAACACCGGGGAGCTGTTTTTT. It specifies CASSTRTSGFANTGELFF.

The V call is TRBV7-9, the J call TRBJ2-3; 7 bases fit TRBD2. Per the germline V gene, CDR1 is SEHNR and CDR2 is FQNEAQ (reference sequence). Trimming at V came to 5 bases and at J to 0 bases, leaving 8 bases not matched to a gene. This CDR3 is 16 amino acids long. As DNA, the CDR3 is TGTGCCAGCAGCGATCGACTAGCAAGTAGCACAGATACGCAGTATTTT. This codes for CASSDRLASSTDTQYF.

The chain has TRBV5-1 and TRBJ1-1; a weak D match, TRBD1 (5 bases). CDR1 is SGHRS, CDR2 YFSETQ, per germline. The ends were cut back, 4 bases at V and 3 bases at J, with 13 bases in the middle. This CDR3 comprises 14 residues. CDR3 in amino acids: CASSPSPGDTEAFF. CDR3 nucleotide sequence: TGCGCCAGCAGCCCTAGCCCGGGGGACACTGAAGCTTTCTTT.

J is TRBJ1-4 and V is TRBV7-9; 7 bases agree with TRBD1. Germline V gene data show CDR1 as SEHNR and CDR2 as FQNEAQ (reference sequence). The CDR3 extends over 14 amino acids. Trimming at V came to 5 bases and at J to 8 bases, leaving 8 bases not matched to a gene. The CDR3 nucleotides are TGTGCCAGCAGCCAAGACAGGGATCGAGAAAAACTGTTTTTT. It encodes CASSQDRDREKLFF.

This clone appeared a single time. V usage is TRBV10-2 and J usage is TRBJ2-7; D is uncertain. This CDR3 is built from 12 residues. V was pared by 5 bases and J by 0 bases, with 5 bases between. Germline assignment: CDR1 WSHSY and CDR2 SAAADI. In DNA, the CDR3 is TGCGCCAGCAGTTTCTCCTCCTACGAGCAGTACTTC. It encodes CASSFSSYEQYF.

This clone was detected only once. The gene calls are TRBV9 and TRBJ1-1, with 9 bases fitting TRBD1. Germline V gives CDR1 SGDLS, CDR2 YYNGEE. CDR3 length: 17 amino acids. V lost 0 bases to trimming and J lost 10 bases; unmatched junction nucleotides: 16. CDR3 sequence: CASSVATGTGLPLGAFF. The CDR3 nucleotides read TGTGCCAGCAGCGTAGCTACGGGGACAGGGCTGCCGCTAGGAGCTTTCTTT.

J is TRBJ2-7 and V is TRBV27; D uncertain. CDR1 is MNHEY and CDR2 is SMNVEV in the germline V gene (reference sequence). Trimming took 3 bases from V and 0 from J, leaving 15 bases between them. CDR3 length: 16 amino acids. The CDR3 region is CASSLAPPGLSYEQYF. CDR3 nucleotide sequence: TGTGCCAGCAGTTTGGCCCCACCAGGCCTCTCCTACGAGCAGTACTTC.

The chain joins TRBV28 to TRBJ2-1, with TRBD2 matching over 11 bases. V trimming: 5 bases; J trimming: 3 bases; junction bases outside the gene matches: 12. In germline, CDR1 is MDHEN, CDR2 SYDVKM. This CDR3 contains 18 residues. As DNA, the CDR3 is TGTGCCAGCAGTACCTACCAGCGCGGGACTAGCGGCTACAATGAGCAGTTCTTC. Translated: CASSTYQRGTSGYNEQFF.